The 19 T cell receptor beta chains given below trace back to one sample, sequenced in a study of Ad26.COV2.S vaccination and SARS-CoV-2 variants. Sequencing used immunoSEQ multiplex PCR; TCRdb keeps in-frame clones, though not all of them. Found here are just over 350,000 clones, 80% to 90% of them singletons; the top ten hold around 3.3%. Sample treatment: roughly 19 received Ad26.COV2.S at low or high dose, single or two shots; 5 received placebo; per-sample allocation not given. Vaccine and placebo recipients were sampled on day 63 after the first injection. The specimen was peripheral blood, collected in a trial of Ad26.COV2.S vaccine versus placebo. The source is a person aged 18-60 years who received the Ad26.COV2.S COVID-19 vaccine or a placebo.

CDR3 protein: CASSESSGTTRTDTQYF. CDR3 nucleotides: TGTGCCAGCAGTGAATCGTCCGGGACAACGCGCACAGATACGCAGTATTTT. The rearrangement links TRBV6-1 to TRBJ2-3, with a tentative D call TRBD1 (6 bases). The CDR3 runs to 17 residues. Trimming removed 2 bases from V and 1 base from J, with 16 bases in between. Germline-derived CDR1 and CDR2 are MNHNS and SASEGT.

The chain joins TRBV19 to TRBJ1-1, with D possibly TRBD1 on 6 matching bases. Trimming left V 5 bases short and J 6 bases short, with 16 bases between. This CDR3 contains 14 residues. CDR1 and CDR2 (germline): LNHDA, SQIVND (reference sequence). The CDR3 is CASSDRRGAPEAFF. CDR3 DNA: TGTGCCAGTAGTGACAGGAGGGGGGCCCCTGAAGCTTTCTTT.

CDR3 sequence: CASSFFTTSGSTDTQYF. Here the CDR3 DNA reads TGTGCCAGCAGCTTCTTCACGACTAGCGGGAGTACAGATACGCAGTATTTT. The chain uses TRBV7-2 and TRBJ2-3, with TRBD2 identical over 12 bases. CDR1 is SGHTA and CDR2 is FQGNSA in the germline V gene. The CDR3 has 17 amino acids. V trimming: 3 bases; J trimming: 3 bases; junction bases outside the gene matches: 7.

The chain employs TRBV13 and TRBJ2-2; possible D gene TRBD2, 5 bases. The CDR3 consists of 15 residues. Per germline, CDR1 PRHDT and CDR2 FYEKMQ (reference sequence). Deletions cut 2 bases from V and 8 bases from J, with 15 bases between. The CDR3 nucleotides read TGTGCCAGCAGCTTATGGATGGACTTATCGGGGGAGCTGTTTTTT. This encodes CASSLWMDLSGELFF.

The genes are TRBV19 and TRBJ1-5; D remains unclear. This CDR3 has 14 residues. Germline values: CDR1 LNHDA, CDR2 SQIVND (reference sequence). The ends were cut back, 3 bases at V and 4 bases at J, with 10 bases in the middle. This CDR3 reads CASSMDGSNQPQHF. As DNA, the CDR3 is TGTGCCAGTAGTATGGACGGGTCAAATCAGCCCCAGCATTTT.

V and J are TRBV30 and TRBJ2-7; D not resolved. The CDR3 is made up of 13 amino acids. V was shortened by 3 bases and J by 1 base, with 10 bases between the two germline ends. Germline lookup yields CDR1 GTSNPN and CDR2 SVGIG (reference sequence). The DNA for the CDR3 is TGTGCCTGGAGAGTCGGTAGGTCCTACGAGCAGTACTTC. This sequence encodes CAWRVGRSYEQYF.

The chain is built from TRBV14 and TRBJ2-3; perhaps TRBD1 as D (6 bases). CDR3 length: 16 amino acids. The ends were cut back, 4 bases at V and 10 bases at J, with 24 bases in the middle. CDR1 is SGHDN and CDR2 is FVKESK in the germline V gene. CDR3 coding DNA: TGTGCCAGCAGCCCTCAGGGGACCCCTCAGTATTGGGCGCAGTATTTT. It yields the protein CASSPQGTPQYWAQYF.

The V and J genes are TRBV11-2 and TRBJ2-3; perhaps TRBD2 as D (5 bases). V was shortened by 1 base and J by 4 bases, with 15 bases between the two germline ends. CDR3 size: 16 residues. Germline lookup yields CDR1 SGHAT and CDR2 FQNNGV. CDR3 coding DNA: TGTGCCAGCAGCTTAGGGGCGTTAGCGTTATCAGATACGCAGTATTTT. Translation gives CASSLGALALSDTQYF.

The CDR3 is CASSLGGGPNYGYTF. The CDR3 region has the DNA TGTGCCAGCAGTTTAGGAGGAGGCCCCAACTATGGCTACACCTTC. The V gene is TRBV27, the J gene TRBJ1-2; D unclear. CDR1 and CDR2 from the germline V gene are MNHEY and SMNVEV (reference sequence). Trimming removed 2 bases at V and 2 bases at J, with 12 bases between. CDR3 size: 15 residues.

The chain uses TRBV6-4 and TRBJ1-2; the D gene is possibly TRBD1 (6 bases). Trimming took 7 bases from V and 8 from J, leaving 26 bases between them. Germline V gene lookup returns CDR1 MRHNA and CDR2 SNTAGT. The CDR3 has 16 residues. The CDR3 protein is CASNGHRDKTSRGYTF. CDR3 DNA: TGTGCCAGCAACGGCCACCGGGACAAGACGAGTAGAGGCTACACCTTC.

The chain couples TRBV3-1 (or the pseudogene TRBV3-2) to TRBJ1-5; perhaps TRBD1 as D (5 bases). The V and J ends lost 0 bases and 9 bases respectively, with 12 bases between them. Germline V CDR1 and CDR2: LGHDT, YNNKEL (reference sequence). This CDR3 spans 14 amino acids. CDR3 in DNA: TGTGCCAGCAGCCAAGAGGACGCAGGGACGCCCCAGCATTTT. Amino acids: CASSQEDAGTPQHF.

This CDR3 is CASRQGRGAYQETQYF. The DNA of the CDR3 is TGCGCCAGCAGACAGGGGCGGGGGGCTTACCAAGAGACCCAGTACTTC. The V gene is TRBV4-1, the J gene TRBJ2-5; D possibly corresponds to TRBD2 (8 bases). Germline V gene data show CDR1 as MGHRA and CDR2 as YSYEKL. The CDR3 is 16 amino acids. With 6 bases removed from V and 0 bases from J, the gap between germline ends came to 17 bases.

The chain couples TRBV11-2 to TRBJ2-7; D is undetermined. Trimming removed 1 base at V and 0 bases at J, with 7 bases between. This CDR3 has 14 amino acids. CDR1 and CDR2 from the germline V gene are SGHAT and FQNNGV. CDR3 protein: CASSLAPSSYEQYF. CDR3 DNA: TGTGCCAGCAGCTTAGCCCCGAGCTCCTACGAGCAGTACTTC.

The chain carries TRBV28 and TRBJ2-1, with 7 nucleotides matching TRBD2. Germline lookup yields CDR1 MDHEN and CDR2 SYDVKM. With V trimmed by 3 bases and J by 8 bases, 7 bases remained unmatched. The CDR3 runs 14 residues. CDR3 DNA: TGTGCCAGCAGTTTGGTACTAGCGAGTCATGAGCAGTTCTTC. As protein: CASSLVLASHEQFF.

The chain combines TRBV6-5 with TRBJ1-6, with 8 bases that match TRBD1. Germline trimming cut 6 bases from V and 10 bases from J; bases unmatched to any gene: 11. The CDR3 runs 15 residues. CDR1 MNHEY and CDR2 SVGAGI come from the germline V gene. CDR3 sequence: CASSNGQGFVSPLHF. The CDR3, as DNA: TGTGCCAGCAGCAACGGACAGGGTTTCGTCTCACCCCTCCACTTT.

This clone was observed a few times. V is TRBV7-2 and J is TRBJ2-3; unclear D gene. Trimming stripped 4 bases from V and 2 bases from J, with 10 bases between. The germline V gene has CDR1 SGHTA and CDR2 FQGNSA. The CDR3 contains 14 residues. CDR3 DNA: TGTGCCAGCAGCTCCTTTCATTCCACAGATACGCAGTATTTT. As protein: CASSSFHSTDTQYF.

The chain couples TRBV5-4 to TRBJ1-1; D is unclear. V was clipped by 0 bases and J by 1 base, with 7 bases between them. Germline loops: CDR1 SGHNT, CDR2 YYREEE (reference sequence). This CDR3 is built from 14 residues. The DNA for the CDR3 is TGTGCCAGCAGCTTGGAGGGTCAGAACACTGAAGCTTTCTTT. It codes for CASSLEGQNTEAFF.

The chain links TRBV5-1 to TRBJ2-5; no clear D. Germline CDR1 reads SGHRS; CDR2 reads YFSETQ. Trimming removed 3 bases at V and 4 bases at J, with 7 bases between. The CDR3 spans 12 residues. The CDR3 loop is CASSYNRETQYF. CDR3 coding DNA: TGCGCCAGCAGCTATAACAGAGAGACCCAGTACTTC.

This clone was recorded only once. The CDR3 nucleotides are TGTGCCAGCAGCGCAAGACAGGGGTTTGGGGATACGCAGTATTTT. Protein: CASSARQGFGDTQYF. This sequence joins TRBV5-8 and TRBJ2-3; 8 bases line up with TRBD1. This CDR3 has 15 amino acids. The junction had 10 bases not matched to a gene; V was cut back by 4 bases and J by 6 bases. CDR1 and CDR2 from the germline V gene are SGHTS and YDEGEE. The entire variable domain, with the rest obtained from reference TRBV5-8 and TRBJ2-3, is as follows: EAGVTQSPTHLIKTRGQQATLRCSPISGHTSVYWYQQALGLGLQFLLWYDEGEERNRGNFPPRFSGRQFPNYSSELNVNALELEDSALYLCASSARQGFGDTQYFGPGTRLTVL.